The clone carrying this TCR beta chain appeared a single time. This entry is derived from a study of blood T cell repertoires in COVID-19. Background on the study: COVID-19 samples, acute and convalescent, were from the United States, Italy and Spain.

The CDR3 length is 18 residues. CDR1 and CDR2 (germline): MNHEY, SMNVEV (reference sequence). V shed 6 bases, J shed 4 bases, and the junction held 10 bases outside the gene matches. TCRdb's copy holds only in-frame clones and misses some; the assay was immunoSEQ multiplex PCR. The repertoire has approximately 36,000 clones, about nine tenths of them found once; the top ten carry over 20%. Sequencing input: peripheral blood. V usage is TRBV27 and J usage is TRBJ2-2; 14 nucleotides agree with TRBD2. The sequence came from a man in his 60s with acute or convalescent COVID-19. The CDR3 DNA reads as TGTGCCAGCAGGAGGACTAGCGGGAGGAGCTGGGGCACCGGGGAGCTGTTTTTT. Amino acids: CASRRTSGRSWGTGELFF.